This TCR beta chain was identified during a study of shared clonotypes between healthy human individuals (dated by TCRdb to the early 2020s). Background on the whole study: A couple of women and three men aged 18 to 49 years were included in the cohort. For each donor, CD4 naive and CD4 memory were each given three plates, CD8 naive was given two plates, and CD8 memory was given one plate. The study deeply sequenced blood TCR repertoires of about 5 healthy adults to estimate repertoire size and the extent of clonotype sharing between individuals. Libraries were prepared and TCR repertoires were sequenced by different laboratories using diverse techniques, in order to increase sequencing depth and limit assay-specific biases. Per donor, leukapheresis produced somewhere between about 0.8 and 9 billion PBMCs.

V is pruned by 4 bases and J by 8 bases, leaving 9 bases of the junction without a gene match. CDR1 SGHRS and CDR2 YFSETQ were looked up in the germline V gene. Including the terminal cysteine and phenylalanine, the CDR3 comprises 14 residues. The read is trimmed to its CDR3 DNA, 42 bases read in frame from base 1. The donors were healthy, HIV-negative adults who had no recently reported acute infections or vaccinations. Every donor was a Caucasian adult living in Nashville, Tennessee, USA. Magnetic negative selection was used to enrich CD4+ T cells, after which naive cells were positively selected on CD45RA and the negative fraction became the memory subset. Blood was collected by leukapheresis, and PBMCs were isolated by Ficoll-Histopaque density gradient centrifugation and then cryopreserved in liquid nitrogen vapor phase. Analytical flow cytometry was used to check the purity and quantity of every magnetically sorted T cell population. Each sorted fraction had its genomic DNA isolated and then quantified by UV absorbance on a Nanodrop 2000c.

TCR CDR3 regions were amplified from genomic DNA by multiplex PCR using the deep immunoSEQ assay. Extracted genomic DNA from each cell subset was spread evenly across all wells of several immunoSEQ 96-well plates, with each plate serving as a replicate. Each replicate PCR for sorted subsets received around 210 ng genomic DNA, equal to about 30,000 T cell genomes. Purified libraries were quantified with a Qubit 3.0 fluorometer, sized on a Bioanalyzer 2100, and re-quantified with the KAPA Library Quantification kit. Every immunoSEQ 96-well plate was sequenced on a dedicated single-read 150-cycle Illumina NextSeq 550 flow cell. As for the authors' bioinformatics: The immunoSEQ output contained only junctional sequences without quality scores, so filtering could not match that applied to full-length reads. Sequences were annotated with PyIR, a Python wrapper for IgBLAST v1.9, and V/J genes and CDR3 were assigned using IMGT germline references. Any read was removed if the V/J assignment was weak (E-value above 1e-6), the CDR3 was missing, or the read contained stop codons, out-of-frame junctions, or ambiguous translated residues. V3J clonotypes were defined as sequences sharing an identical inferred V gene, J gene, and CDR3 amino acid sequence. The percentage overlap between two repertoires was calculated by dividing the number of shared unique clonotypes by the size of the smaller repertoire. Three approaches were used to assess repertoire richness: RTK rarefaction, the Chao1 estimator, and Recon v2.1 estimates of unobserved clonotypes. For all TCRbeta clonotypes obtained by the gDNA method from a few donors, generation probabilities were computed with OLGA. Here the immuneACCESS table is served through TCRdb, limited to in-frame sequences with V and J called. Missing clones are a known gap in these copies; in checked studies unresolved V genes cover under half, and the rest lacks a known reason. That table furnishes V, J and clone size, whereas the DNA furnished D and trimming. A total of 190,000 or so clones appear in this sample, approximately 60% of them only once. The ten largest make up roughly 10% of the sample.

This clone was recorded only once. Its antigen target is currently unknown. The record has no base qualities; no much larger clone is one base away. Broader findings and caveats from the paper: Larger estimated clonotype richness was generally found for naive subsets than for memory subsets. Only blood was sampled, and tissue TCR repertoires likely differ from those in blood. Incomplete sequencing was indicated by rarefaction of sorted-subset datasets, despite the large sequencing depth. The small number of donors limited the genetic and exposure-history diversity represented. Based on pairwise subsampling, the degree of clonotype sharing among donors was expected to be affected by sequencing depth. Compared with non-shared clonotypes, clonotypes shared by all four sorted-subset donors had higher generation probabilities. Sharing across several donors was observed for approximately 4.6% of naive CD4, 3% to 3.5% of naive CD8, about 2.3% of memory CD4, and roughly 0.4% of memory CD8 clonotypes.

The chain links TRBV5-1 with TRBJ2-3; a stretch of 8 junction bases matches TRBD1. The clonotype originates from a man in his thirties or forties in good health. The material sequenced was memory CD4+ T cells sorted from blood. In light of the paper, this sample's cell subset or site label describes: CD45RA-negative fraction. The CDR3 amino acid sequence is: CASSDTTGAATQYF. The nucleotide sequence reads as follows: TGCGCCAGCAGCGACACGACAGGGGCGGCTACGCAGTATTTT.